Below are 3 T cell receptor beta chains sequenced from a single sample in a study of response to subunit inactivated influenza vaccine (dated by TCRdb to 2017 to 2018). Receptor libraries were prepared by RT-PCR. The listed sequencing device is Illumina HiSeq 2500. TCRdb reprocessing: public reads trimmed at Q25 with fastp, clones called with MiXCR, in-frame beta chains kept. Every CDR3 protein is listed once, alongside the most common genes and DNA of its rows. Counted in this sample were 500,000 to 600,000 distinct CDR3 sequences; about 15% of them appeared once. The top ten constitute 11% of the sample. The source was PBMCs from blood, collected about 12 days after vaccination. These receptors all come from a man aged 50-60 years who received an inactivated influenza vaccine. Donor details come from another sample of the same person, matched by shared clones.

This clonotype was seen a handful of times. This sequence joins TRBV29-1 and TRBJ2-7, with D unclear. In germline, CDR1 is SQVTM, CDR2 ANQGSEA. The V and J ends lost 7 bases and 3 bases respectively, with 16 bases between them. The CDR3 loop spans 13 amino acids. CDR3 nucleotide sequence: TGCAGCGCCAGAGGAAAGGAACACTACGAGCAGTACTTC. The encoded protein is CSARGKEHYEQYF.

The rearrangement uses TRBV12-3 or TRBV12-4 and TRBJ2-3, with a tentative D call TRBD2 (6 bases). The ends were cut back, 2 bases at V and 3 bases at J, with 12 bases in the middle. The CDR3 has 15 residues. The CDR3 protein is CASSLIGLQTDTQYF. In DNA, the CDR3 is TGTGCCAGCAGTTTAATAGGACTACAGACAGATACGCAGTATTTT.

This chain connects TRBV19 to TRBJ2-2, with 7 bases fitting TRBD2. The CDR3 has 15 amino acids. CDR1 is LNHDA and CDR2 is SQIVND in the germline V gene (reference sequence). Losses at the gene ends were 6 bases for V and 4 bases for J; bases not matched to a gene: 8. CDR3 sequence: CASRLAGAGTGELFF. The DNA for the CDR3 is TGTGCCAGTAGGTTGGCGGGAGCGGGCACCGGGGAGCTGTTTTTT.